A single sample is the source of the 21 T cell receptor beta chains below, sequenced in a study of blood T cell repertoires in COVID-19. TCRdb's copy holds only in-frame clones and misses some; the assay was immunoSEQ multiplex PCR. The repertoire has approximately 210,000 clones, 70% to 90% of them found once; the top ten carry 7.6%. Sample: peripheral blood. These receptors came from a woman aged 45-60 years with active or convalescent COVID-19.

The V call is TRBV5-1, the J call TRBJ2-6, with TRBD2 matching over 7 bases. Germline V lookup: CDR1 SGHRS, CDR2 YFSETQ. After removal of 4 bases from V and 1 base from J, the junction contained 2 bases not matched to a gene. The CDR3 totals 15 residues. This CDR3 reads CASSPGGSGANVLTF. The CDR3 DNA follows: TGCGCCAGCAGCCCGGGGGGATCTGGGGCCAACGTCCTGACTTTC. Using reference TRBV5-1 and TRBJ2-6 for the parts outside the CDR3, the full variable domain is KAGVTQTPRYLIKTRGQQVTLSCSPISGHRSVSWYQQTPGQGLQFLFEYFSETQRNKGNFPGRFSGRQFSNSRSEMNVSTLELGDSALYLCASSPGGSGANVLTFGAGSRLTVL.

The CDR3 spells CASSPRGNTNYGYTF. CDR3 DNA: TGTGCCAGCAGTCCCAGGGGGAACACTAACTATGGCTACACCTTC. V and J are TRBV6-4 and TRBJ1-2; TRBD1 matches 7 bases. There are 15 residues in the CDR3. Germline CDR1 MRHNA, CDR2 SNTAGT. V dropped 5 bases and J dropped 0; count of bases not matched to a gene: 6.

The chain combines TRBV7-9 with TRBJ2-2; D is undetermined. Per the germline V gene, CDR1 is SEHNR and CDR2 is FQNEAQ (reference sequence). CDR3 length: 18 amino acids. Trimming removed 5 bases at V and 3 bases at J, with 22 bases between. This CDR3 is CASSPSGLSVWDTGELFF. As DNA, the CDR3 is TGTGCCAGCAGCCCCTCCGGTTTGAGCGTTTGGGACACCGGGGAGCTGTTTTTT.

This rearrangement joins TRBV28 to TRBJ1-5, with 7 bases lining up with TRBD1. The CDR3 has 16 residues. V trimming: 1 base; J trimming: 7 bases; junction bases outside the gene matches: 10. Germline V gives CDR1 MDHEN, CDR2 SYDVKM. The CDR3 spells CASSLSQTGMYQPQHF. The DNA for the CDR3 is TGTGCCAGCAGTTTATCCCAGACAGGGATGTACCAGCCCCAGCATTTT.

This rearrangement joins TRBV29-1 to TRBJ1-1, with a possible D match to TRBD1 (6 bases). Germline CDR1 reads SQVTM; CDR2 reads ANQGSEA. This CDR3 region has 12 residues. Trimming left V 6 bases short and J 1 base short, with 9 bases between. The CDR3 loop reads CSVIRGNTEAFF. CDR3 sequence (DNA): TGCAGCGTGATCAGGGGGAACACTGAAGCTTTCTTT.

The chain combines TRBV12-5 with TRBJ1-4; D perhaps matches TRBD1 (6 bases). CDR3 length equals 12 residues. Trimming took 6 bases from V and 8 from J, leaving 10 bases between them. Germline loops: CDR1 LGHNT, CDR2 FRNRAP. The CDR3 here is CASGLDREKLFF. CDR3 sequence (DNA): TGTGCTAGTGGCCTAGACAGGGAAAAACTGTTTTTT.

The chain couples TRBV28 to TRBJ1-1; D is ambiguous. The length of the CDR3 is 14 residues. Germline V gives CDR1 MDHEN, CDR2 SYDVKM. Trimming took 5 bases from V and 3 from J, leaving 13 bases between them. The CDR3 reads CASSRIGPYTEAFF. The DNA of the CDR3 is TGTGCCAGCAGTAGGATTGGGCCTTACACTGAAGCTTTCTTT.

The genes are TRBV6-2 or TRBV6-3 and TRBJ2-5; 7 bases map to TRBD2. J was trimmed by 2 bases and V by 0 bases; bases with no gene match: 21. The CDR3 totals 21 residues. CDR1 MNHEY and CDR2 SVGEGT come from the germline V gene. CDR3 nucleotides: TGTGCCAGCAGTTACTCGATCGGGGCGTCGCAGGGCGGGACTATTCAAGAGACCCAGTACTTC. Its protein is CASSYSIGASQGGTIQETQYF.

J is TRBJ1-2 and V is TRBV6-5; tentatively, D is TRBD1 (6 bases). CDR1 MNHEY and CDR2 SVGAGI come from the germline V gene. The CDR3 runs to 13 residues. The germline V and J ends were trimmed by 6 bases and 2 bases, with 10 bases remaining between them. The CDR3 here is CASRKTGNYGYTF. CDR3 nucleotide sequence: TGTGCCAGCAGGAAGACAGGCAACTATGGCTACACCTTC.

This sequence joins TRBV19 and TRBJ1-1, with 8 bases aligning to TRBD1. Germline V gene lookup returns CDR1 LNHDA and CDR2 SQIVND (reference sequence). The trim removed 1 base at V and 6 bases at J, leaving 4 bases unmatched. This CDR3 contains 14 residues. CDR3 in DNA: TGTGCCAGTAGTATAGGACAGGGGAGGTCTGAAGCTTTCTTT. This sequence encodes CASSIGQGRSEAFF.

The rearrangement uses TRBV19 and TRBJ1-2, with D possibly matching TRBD1 (6 bases). Germline V gene data show CDR1 as LNHDA and CDR2 as SQIVND (reference sequence). V lost 7 bases and J lost 2, with 11 bases in between. The CDR3 runs to 13 residues. In nucleotides, the CDR3 is TGTGCCAGTAACTGGGACAAGAACTATGGCTACACCTTC. Protein product: CASNWDKNYGYTF.

The V call is TRBV15, the J call TRBJ2-1, with 8 nucleotides matching TRBD2. V gave up 3 bases and J gave up 9 bases; unmatched junction bases: 7. The CDR3 is 14 amino acids. Germline values: CDR1 LNHNV, CDR2 YYDKDF (reference sequence). CDR3 nucleotides: TGTGCCACCAGCAGGGAAAGGACTAGCACTGAGCAGTTCTTC. Translating it yields CATSRERTSTEQFF.

The rearrangement uses TRBV2 and TRBJ2-7; unclear D gene. Germline V gene data show CDR1 as SNHLY and CDR2 as FYNNEI. The CDR3 consists of 18 residues. V was trimmed by 4 bases and J by 4 bases, leaving 26 bases between them. The CDR3 loop reads CASSGPTVGRSSGYEQYV. CDR3 bases: TGTGCCAGCAGTGGTCCCACCGTCGGCCGCTCTAGTGGGTACGAGCAGTACGTC.

V gene TRBV24-1 combines with J gene TRBJ1-2; 8 bases are shared with TRBD1. The CDR3 is made up of 12 amino acids. Trimming removed 7 bases from V and 6 bases from J; junction bases left unmatched: 3. CDR1 is KGHDR, CDR2 SFDVKD, per germline. The CDR3 sequence is CATSGTGHGYTF. The CDR3 DNA sequence: TGTGCCACCAGCGGGACAGGCCATGGCTACACCTTC.

In its sample, this clone was seen a few times. The rearrangement joins TRBV11-2 to TRBJ2-7, with a tentative D call TRBD1 (5 bases). The ends were cut back, 3 bases at V and 2 bases at J, with 11 bases in the middle. The CDR3 has 14 residues. Germline assignment: CDR1 SGHAT and CDR2 FQNNGV. The CDR3 DNA reads as TGTGCCAGCAGCTTTAGGGGTCCAACCTACGAGCAGTACGTC. Translated, it gives CASSFRGPTYEQYV.

The CDR3 loop reads CASSQDGWGTGGRNTQYF. The CDR3 DNA follows: TGTGCCAGCAGCCAAGATGGTTGGGGGACAGGGGGCCGTAATACGCAGTATTTT. The chain couples TRBV4-2 to TRBJ2-3, with TRBD1 matching over 12 bases. V lost 0 bases, J lost 7 bases, and 11 bases stayed unmatched. Looked up from germline, CDR1 is LGHNA and CDR2 is YNFKEQ. There are 18 residues in the CDR3.

This sequence joins TRBV12-3 or TRBV12-4 and TRBJ2-3; D might be TRBD2 (6 bases). The CDR3 consists of 11 residues. V lost 1 base and J 12 bases, leaving 8 bases between the germline ends. The CDR3 protein is CASSLERAQYF. The CDR3 DNA reads as TGTGCCAGCAGTTTAGAGCGGGCCCAGTATTTT.

The rearrangement links TRBV4-1 to TRBJ1-1, with TRBD1 as a possible D gene (6 bases). Germline CDR1 MGHRA, CDR2 YSYEKL. V lost 5 bases to trimming and J lost 2 bases, with 9 bases between them. This CDR3 has 13 residues. Here the CDR3 DNA reads TGCGCCAGCAGCACACAGGGAAACACTGAAGCTTTCTTT. This codes for CASSTQGNTEAFF.

The CDR3 region is CASSESEGQYKNIQYF. The CDR3 nucleotides read TGCGCCAGCAGTGAGTCGGAGGGACAGTACAAAAACATTCAGTACTTC. V gene TRBV10-1 combines with J gene TRBJ2-4, with a weak D call TRBD1 (7 bases). Germline values: CDR1 WNHNN, CDR2 SYGVQD (reference sequence). The CDR3 runs 16 residues. V was pared by 0 bases and J by 3 bases, with 12 bases between.

This clone occurred once. V is TRBV19 and J is TRBJ1-1; 9 bases map to TRBD1. In germline, CDR1 is LNHDA, CDR2 SQIVND (reference sequence). J lost 1 base, V lost 7 bases, and 7 bases had no gene match. The CDR3 length is 15 residues. CDR3 amino acids: CASTRDRGANTEAFF. CDR3 nucleotide sequence: TGTGCCAGTACCAGAGACAGGGGGGCGAACACTGAAGCTTTCTTT.

The chain links TRBV28 to TRBJ1-3; D uncertain. The germline V and J ends were trimmed by 8 bases and 4 bases, with 6 bases remaining between them. Germline lookup yields CDR1 MDHEN and CDR2 SYDVKM. The CDR3 runs 11 residues. Here the CDR3 DNA reads TGTGCCAGCCTTGAGGGAAACACCATATATTTT. It yields the protein CASLEGNTIYF.